The following is a T cell receptor (beta chain) sequence with its context. What it recognizes is unknown. The sample originates from a study of T cell responses to AZD1222 COVID-19 vaccine. Study results and caveats: Mostly white British, mostly female donors; authors suggested clonal diversity may be underestimated. Targeting of unmutated variant regions was reportedly seen in nearly half of spike-specific TCRs. Repertoires were sampled only after the peak T cell response.

Measured with immunoSEQ multiplex PCR; TCRdb has only the in-frame clones, and not every one. The sample contains 90,000 to 95,000 clones, roughly nine tenths of which appear only once. The CDR3 spans 16 residues. Germline V gene lookup returns CDR1 SGHTA and CDR2 FQGNSA. Trimming took off 0 bases at V and 5 bases at J, with 17 bases between the two ends. The material sequenced was peripheral blood, taken on day 0 of AZD1222 vaccination. The V gene is TRBV7-2, the J gene TRBJ2-7, with D possibly matching TRBD1 (5 bases). The TCR was taken from an adult in good health. CDR3 coding DNA: TGTGCCAGCAGCTTAGCATGGGGCAGGGTAACGGACGAGCAGTACTTC. Translated, it gives CASSLAWGRVTDEQYF.